This TCR beta chain emerged from a study of molecular identifiers for immune sequencing clone quantification. For the study at large: Within a replicate experiment, RNA obtained from either approximately 20,000 or 100,000 naive CD8 cells was divided into five aliquots, and four of those aliquots were then sequenced.

Each CDR3 protein is one row after TCRdb ran MiXCR on the PCR reads. Of some 650,000 distinct CDR3 sequences listed, 15% to 20% were seen once; the top ten hold roughly 0.9%. Germline CDR1 LGHNA, CDR2 YSLEER. This CDR3 is built from 15 residues. The trim removed 5 bases at V and 0 bases at J, leaving 3 bases unmatched. Based on a CD8+CD4-CCR7+CD45RA+ profile, naive CD8 T cells were sorted. This clonotype was counted many times. Its target is unknown. Overall study results and limits: In a background of 850,000 to 1,000,000 naive cells, spiked Jurkat TCR RNA from one cell was reportedly detectable.

The chain is built from TRBV4-3 and TRBJ2-7; 11 bases are shared with TRBD1. This clonotype was obtained from a human donor in good health. Some libraries in this study had Jurkat cell RNA spiked in. The material sequenced was naive CD8+ T cells from blood, with Jurkat cell RNA spiked in. The subset denotes: FACS-sorted CD8+CD4-CCR7+CD45RA+ naive T cells. Written as DNA, the CDR3 is TGCGCCAGCAGCTCCGGGACAGGGGGCTCCTACGAGCAGTACTTC. Encoded protein: CASSSGTGGSYEQYF.